The next 21 T cell receptor beta chains were all read from a single sample in a study of blood T cell repertoires in COVID-19 (dated by TCRdb to about 2020). The library came from the immunoSEQ multiplex PCR assay. Not all clones reach the TCRdb copy of this immuneACCESS table, which keeps in-frame sequences only. Checked studies attribute under half of the gap to unresolved V genes and leave the rest unexplained. The sample yields 390,000 or so clones; approximately 92% were counted once. The ten largest clonotypes hold 1% of the sample. Sequenced sample: PBMCs or T cells enriched from blood (not recorded which). The source is a young man who had recovered from COVID-19.

The V and J genes are TRBV4-1 and TRBJ1-2; TRBD1 aligns across 8 bases. After removal of 6 bases from V and 3 bases from J, the junction contained 30 bases not matched to a gene. The germline V gene encodes CDR1 MGHRA and CDR2 YSYEKL. The CDR3 is 22 residues long. CDR3 coding DNA: TGCGCCAGCAGACCGACATTGCTACACTGGCCCCAGACAGGGGTCGGGGACTATGGCTACACCTTC. Amino acids: CASRPTLLHWPQTGVGDYGYTF.

V usage is TRBV6-2 or TRBV6-3 and J usage is TRBJ2-3; the match to TRBD2 covers 12 bases. CDR1 is MNHEY and CDR2 is SVGEGT in the germline V gene. V gave up 2 bases and J gave up 5 bases; unmatched junction bases: 5. The CDR3 has 16 residues. CDR3 bases: TGTGCCAGCAGTTACCAGGGACTAGCGGGTAAAGATACGCAGTATTTT. Amino acid sequence: CASSYQGLAGKDTQYF.

The chain combines TRBV3-1 (or the pseudogene TRBV3-2) with TRBJ2-5, with unresolved D. V lost 4 bases and J 7 bases, leaving 22 bases between the germline ends. The germline V gene encodes CDR1 LGHDT and CDR2 YNNKEL (reference sequence). The CDR3 has 16 amino acids. CDR3 nucleotides: TGTGCCAGCAGCCTACCCCACACTTGGCAGTGCGGGACCCAGTACTTC. It codes for CASSLPHTWQCGTQYF.

The chain recombines TRBV19 with TRBJ1-5; D possibly corresponds to TRBD1 (5 bases). Germline V gene lookup returns CDR1 LNHDA and CDR2 SQIVND (reference sequence). V was shortened by 5 bases and J by 4 bases, with 9 bases between the two germline ends. The CDR3 contains 13 residues. CDR3 loop: CASSYSGNQPQHF. CDR3 coding DNA: TGTGCCAGTAGTTACTCAGGGAATCAGCCCCAGCATTTT.

This clone showed up just once. The chain employs TRBV19 and TRBJ2-1; D may be TRBD2 (5 bases). Germline-derived CDR1 and CDR2 are LNHDA and SQIVND (reference sequence). The CDR3 consists of 13 residues. Trimming took off 0 bases at V and 9 bases at J, with 9 bases between the two ends. The CDR3 DNA follows: TGTGCCAGTAGTATAGATCGGCGGGCTGAGCAGTTCTTC. Amino acid sequence: CASSIDRRAEQFF. The variable domain in full, completed from reference TRBV19 and TRBJ2-1, reads DGGITQSPKYLFRKEGQNVTLSCEQNLNHDAMYWYRQDPGQGLRLIYYSQIVNDFQKGDIAEGYSVSREKKESFPLTVTSAQKNPTAFYLCASSIDRRAEQFFGPGTRLTVL.

The gene calls are TRBV5-1 and TRBJ2-7; 8 nucleotides align to TRBD2. V was pared by 2 bases and J by 4 bases, with 5 bases of the junction left unmatched. This CDR3 comprises 14 residues. Germline assignment: CDR1 SGHRS and CDR2 YFSETQ. CDR3 sequence reads: CASSFAGGGYEQYF. Here the CDR3 DNA reads TGCGCCAGCAGCTTCGCGGGAGGCGGGTACGAGCAGTACTTC. Looking up the rest from reference TRBV5-1 and TRBJ2-7 gives the full variable domain: KAGVTQTPRYLIKTRGQQVTLSCSPISGHRSVSWYQQTPGQGLQFLFEYFSETQRNKGNFPGRFSGRQFSNSRSEMNVSTLELGDSALYLCASSFAGGGYEQYFGPGTRLTVT.

This clone was seen a few times. This chain uses TRBV6-1 with TRBJ1-1; D not certain. The germline V gene encodes CDR1 MNHNS and CDR2 SASEGT. V lost 3 bases and J lost 1, with 6 bases in between. The CDR3 sequence is 13 residues long. The CDR3 DNA reads as TGTGCCAGCAGTGACGGGGAGAACACTGAAGCTTTCTTT. Its translation: CASSDGENTEAFF.

This clone has a single count. The rearrangement joins TRBV7-9 to TRBJ1-2; the D gene is possibly TRBD1 (6 bases). Germline V CDR1 and CDR2: SEHNR, FQNEAQ (reference sequence). The CDR3 covers 15 residues. The V end lost 1 base, the J end lost 3 bases, and 12 bases lay between the germline ends. The chain's CDR3 is CASSLGSGDYYGYTF. CDR3 sequence (DNA): TGTGCCAGCAGCTTAGGATCAGGGGATTACTATGGCTACACCTTC. Full variable domain (remainder filled in from reference TRBV7-9 and TRBJ1-2): DTGVSQNPRHKITKRGQNVTFRCDPISEHNRLYWYRQTLGQGPEFLTYFQNEAQLEKSRLLSDRFSAERPKGSFSTLEIQRTEQGDSAMYLCASSLGSGDYYGYTFGSGTRLTVV.

The chain combines TRBV25-1 with TRBJ1-2; 7 bases are a match to TRBD1. This CDR3 region has 14 residues. Per germline, CDR1 MGHDK and CDR2 SYGVNS. With 5 bases clipped from V and 10 bases from J, the junction kept 13 bases outside the gene matches. The CDR3 DNA reads TGTGCCAGCAGTTCCCTAGACAGGGAAGGGACCTACACCTTC. As protein: CASSSLDREGTYTF.

The chain employs TRBV6-2 or TRBV6-3 and TRBJ1-1; perhaps TRBD1 as D (5 bases). The CDR3 runs 16 residues. Per germline, CDR1 MNHEY and CDR2 SVGEGT. The V and J ends lost 6 bases and 1 base respectively, with 18 bases between them. The CDR3 spells CASRPHAGQGNTEAFF. The CDR3 DNA reads as TGTGCCAGCAGACCTCATGCGGGGCAAGGGAACACTGAAGCTTTCTTT.

V and J are TRBV7-2 and TRBJ2-7, with TRBD2 identical over 13 bases. The V and J ends lost 0 bases and 7 bases, in that order; junction bases with no gene match: 3. Germline V gene lookup returns CDR1 SGHTA and CDR2 FQGNSA. The CDR3 runs to 15 residues. DNA of the CDR3: TGTGCCAGCAGCTTAGCCGGGACTAGCGGGACAGAGCAGTACTTC. Its protein is CASSLAGTSGTEQYF.

This clone was counted only a few times. CDR3 nucleotide sequence: TGTGCCAGCAACCTCCCACAGGGCTCAACTAATGAAAAACTGTTTTTT. Translating it yields CASNLPQGSTNEKLFF. The rearrangement joins TRBV2 to TRBJ1-4; D perhaps matches TRBD1 (6 bases). The V gene's germline CDR1 is SNHLY and CDR2 FYNNEI. The CDR3 contains 16 residues. Between the trimmed V and J ends, which lost 7 bases and 0 bases, there was a span of 15 bases.

This clone came up once. The V call is TRBV24-1, the J call TRBJ2-3; D might be TRBD2 (7 bases). The ends were cut back, 4 bases at V and 4 bases at J, with 14 bases in the middle. The CDR3 is 15 amino acids. The germline V gene encodes CDR1 KGHDR and CDR2 SFDVKD. This CDR3 reads CATSETGGVSDTQYF. The CDR3 DNA reads TGTGCCACCAGTGAAACGGGGGGCGTCTCAGATACGCAGTATTTT.

The CDR3 nucleotides are TGTGCCAGCAGACGAAGGACAGGGGTCAATGAAAAACTGTTTTTT. This codes for CASRRRTGVNEKLFF. The rearrangement links TRBV2 to TRBJ1-4, with 9 positions matching TRBD1. Germline V CDR1 and CDR2: SNHLY, FYNNEI. Trimming cost V 6 bases and J 5 bases; bases outside gene matches: 7. The CDR3 runs to 15 residues.

The chain has TRBV5-1 and TRBJ2-5; TRBD2 matches at 10 bases. V shed 2 bases, J shed 5 bases, and the junction held 3 bases outside the gene matches. Germline values: CDR1 SGHRS, CDR2 YFSETQ. This CDR3 region has 14 residues. CDR3 nucleotide sequence: TGCGCCAGCAGCTTCCCAGCGGGAGGGGAGACCCAGTACTTC. Protein: CASSFPAGGETQYF.

The V gene is TRBV7-9, the J gene TRBJ2-1; TRBD2 matches 7 bases. CDR3 length equals 16 residues. Germline V gene sequence: CDR1 SEHNR, CDR2 FQNEAQ (reference sequence). V lost 5 bases and J lost 1; bases outside the gene matches: 8. CDR3 sequence: CASSSRLAPSYNEQFF. CDR3 bases: TGTGCCAGCAGCAGTAGACTAGCCCCTTCCTACAATGAGCAGTTCTTC. Complete variable domain (other parts from reference TRBV7-9 and TRBJ2-1): DTGVSQNPRHKITKRGQNVTFRCDPISEHNRLYWYRQTLGQGPEFLTYFQNEAQLEKSRLLSDRFSAERPKGSFSTLEIQRTEQGDSAMYLCASSSRLAPSYNEQFFGPGTRLTVL.

This clone was recorded only once. This chain links TRBV9 with TRBJ2-2; tentative D call: TRBD1 (5 bases). The germline V and J ends were trimmed by 2 bases and 8 bases, with 13 bases remaining between them. Germline CDR1 and CDR2: SGDLS and YYNGEE. The CDR3 runs 14 residues. CDR3 DNA sequence: TGTGCCAGCAGCGTTGAATACAGGTCGGGGGAGCTGTTTTTT. As protein: CASSVEYRSGELFF.

The V and J genes are TRBV4-1 and TRBJ1-5; D may be TRBD1 (6 bases). V lost 1 base and J 3 bases, leaving 10 bases between the germline ends. The length of the CDR3 is 15 residues. Germline V CDR1 and CDR2: MGHRA, YSYEKL. CDR3 sequence: CASSQGRGNNQPQHF. The CDR3 nucleotides are TGCGCCAGCAGCCAAGGCAGGGGTAACAATCAGCCCCAGCATTTT.

The chain employs TRBV12-3 or TRBV12-4 and TRBJ2-1; tentative D call: TRBD2 (6 bases). V lost 3 bases and J 7 bases, leaving 10 bases between the germline ends. This CDR3 contains 13 residues. This CDR3 reads CASSFGAGNEQFF. The CDR3 DNA sequence: TGTGCCAGCAGTTTTGGGGCGGGGAATGAGCAGTTCTTC.

This clone appeared once. The chain recombines TRBV2 with TRBJ1-5; 9 bases map to TRBD1. Trimming removed 6 bases from V and 5 bases from J; junction bases left unmatched: 8. This CDR3 comprises 15 residues. Germline CDR1 SNHLY, CDR2 FYNNEI. The CDR3, as DNA: TGTGCCAGCAGGATACAACAGGGGGCGTATCAGCCCCAGCATTTT. It is translated as CASRIQQGAYQPQHF.

V gene TRBV27 combines with J gene TRBJ2-6; D remains unclear. The CDR3 contains 16 residues. The V gene's germline CDR1 is MNHEY and CDR2 SMNVEV (reference sequence). Trimming shortened V by 5 bases and J by 2 bases, and 13 bases separated the two germline ends. This CDR3 reads CASSPLMGAGANVLTF. DNA for the CDR3: TGTGCCAGCAGTCCCCTCATGGGCGCTGGGGCCAACGTCCTGACTTTC.